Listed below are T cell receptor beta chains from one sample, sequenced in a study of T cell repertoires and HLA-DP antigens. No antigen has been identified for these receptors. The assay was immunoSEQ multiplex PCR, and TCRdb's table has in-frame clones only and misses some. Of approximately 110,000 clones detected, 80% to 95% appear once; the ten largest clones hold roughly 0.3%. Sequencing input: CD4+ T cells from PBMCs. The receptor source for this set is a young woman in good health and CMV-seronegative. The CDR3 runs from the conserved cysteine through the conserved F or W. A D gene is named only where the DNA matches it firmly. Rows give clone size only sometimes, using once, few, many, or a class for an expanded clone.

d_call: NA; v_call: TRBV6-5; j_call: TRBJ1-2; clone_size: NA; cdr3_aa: CASSTQGKANYGYTF; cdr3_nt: TGTGCCAGCAGCACTCAGGGGAAAGCTAACTATGGCTACACCTTC
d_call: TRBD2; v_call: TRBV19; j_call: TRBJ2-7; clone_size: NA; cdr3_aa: CASSITSGRAYEQYF; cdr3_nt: TGTGCCAGTAGTATAACTAGCGGGAGAGCCTACGAGCAGTACTTC
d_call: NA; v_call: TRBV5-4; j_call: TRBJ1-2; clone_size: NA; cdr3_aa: CASSSAQYGYTF; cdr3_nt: TGTGCCAGCAGCTCGGCTCAGTATGGCTACACCTTC
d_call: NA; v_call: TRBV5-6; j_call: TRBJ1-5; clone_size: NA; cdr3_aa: CASSTRPERGGYSNQPQHF; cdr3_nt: TGTGCCAGCAGCACCCGCCCGGAACGTGGGGGTTATAGCAATCAGCCCCAGCATTTT
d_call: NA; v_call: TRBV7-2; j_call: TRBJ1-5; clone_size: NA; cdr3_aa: CASSLEAGGNQPQHF; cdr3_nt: TGTGCCAGCAGCTTAGAAGCTGGGGGAAATCAGCCCCAGCATTTT
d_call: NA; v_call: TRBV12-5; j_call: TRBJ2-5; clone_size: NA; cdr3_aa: CASGLDQGQETQYF; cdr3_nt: TGTGCTAGTGGTTTGGACCAGGGCCAAGAGACCCAGTACTTC
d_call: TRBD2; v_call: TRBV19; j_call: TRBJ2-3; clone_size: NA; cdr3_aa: CASSLTSGRDTQYF; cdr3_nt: TGTGCCAGTAGTTTGACTAGCGGGAGAGATACGCAGTATTTT
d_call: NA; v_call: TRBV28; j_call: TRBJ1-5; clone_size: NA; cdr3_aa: CASSQSKWGLDQPQHF; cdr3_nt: TGTGCCAGCAGTCAGTCTAAGTGGGGGTTGGATCAGCCCCAGCATTTT
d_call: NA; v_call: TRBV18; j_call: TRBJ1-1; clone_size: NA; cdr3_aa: CASSPRMNTEAFF; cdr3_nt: TGTGCCAGCTCACCACGAATGAACACTGAAGCTTTCTTT
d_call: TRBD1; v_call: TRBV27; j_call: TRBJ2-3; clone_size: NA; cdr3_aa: CASSFRDREVDTQYF; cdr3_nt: TGTGCCAGCAGTTTCCGGGACAGGGAGGTAGATACGCAGTATTTT
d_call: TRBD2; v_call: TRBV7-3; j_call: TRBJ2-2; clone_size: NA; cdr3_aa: CASSSPRAGGTGELFF; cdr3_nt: TGTGCCAGCAGCTCTCCAAGGGCGGGGGGCACCGGGGAGCTGTTTTTT
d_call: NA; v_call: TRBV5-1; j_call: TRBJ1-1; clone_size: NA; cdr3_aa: CASSLVWGLMNTEAFF; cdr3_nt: TGCGCCAGCAGCTTGGTCTGGGGGCTTATGAACACTGAAGCTTTCTTT
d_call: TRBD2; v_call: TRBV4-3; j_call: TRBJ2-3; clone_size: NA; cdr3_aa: CASSQGSGGGYTDTQYF; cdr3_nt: TGCGCCAGCAGCCAAGGGAGCGGGGGGGGATACACAGATACGCAGTATTTT
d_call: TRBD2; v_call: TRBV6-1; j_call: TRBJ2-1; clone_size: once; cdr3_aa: CASFSGRGDNEQFF; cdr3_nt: TGTGCCAGTTTTAGCGGGAGGGGGGACAATGAGCAGTTCTTC
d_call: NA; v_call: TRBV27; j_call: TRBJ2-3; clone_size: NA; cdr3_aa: CASSLESSQYTDTQYF; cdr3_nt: TGTGCCAGCAGTTTAGAGTCCTCACAATACACAGATACGCAGTATTTT
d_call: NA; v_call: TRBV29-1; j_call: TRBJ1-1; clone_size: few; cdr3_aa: CSVEAPLGGTEAFF; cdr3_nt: TGCAGCGTTGAAGCCCCCCTTGGTGGCACTGAAGCTTTCTTT
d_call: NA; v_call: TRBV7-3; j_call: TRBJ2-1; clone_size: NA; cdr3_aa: CASSREAGGPYNEQFF; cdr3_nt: TGTGCCAGCAGCCGGGAGGCAGGGGGACCCTACAATGAGCAGTTCTTC
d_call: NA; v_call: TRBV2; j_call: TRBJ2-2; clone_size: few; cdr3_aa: CASSEKQARNTGELFF; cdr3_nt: TGTGCCAGCAGTGAAAAACAGGCCAGGAACACCGGGGAGCTGTTTTTT
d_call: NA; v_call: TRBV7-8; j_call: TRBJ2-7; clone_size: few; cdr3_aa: CASSLVQDGFSYEQYF; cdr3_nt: TGTGCCAGCAGCTTAGTACAGGACGGATTTTCCTACGAGCAGTACTTC
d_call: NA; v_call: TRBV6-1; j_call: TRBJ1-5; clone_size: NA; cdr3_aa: CASSDQRNQPQHF; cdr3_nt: TGTGCCAGCAGCGACCAGAGGAATCAGCCCCAGCATTTT
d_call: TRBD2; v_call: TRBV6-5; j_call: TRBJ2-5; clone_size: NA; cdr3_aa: CASRAGKETQYF; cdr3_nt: TGTGCCAGCAGAGCGGGGAAAGAGACCCAGTACTTC
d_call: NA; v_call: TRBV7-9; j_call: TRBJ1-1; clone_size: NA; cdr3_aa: CASSLTGDDNTEAFF; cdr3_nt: TGTGCCAGCAGCTTAACAGGAGACGATAACACTGAAGCTTTCTTT
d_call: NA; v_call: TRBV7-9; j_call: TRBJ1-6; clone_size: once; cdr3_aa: CASSAQRANNSPLHF; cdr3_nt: TGTGCCAGCAGCGCCCAGAGGGCCAACAATTCACCCCTCCACTTT
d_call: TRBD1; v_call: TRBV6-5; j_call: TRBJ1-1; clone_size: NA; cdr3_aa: CASSRQGGEDFF; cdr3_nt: TGTGCCAGCAGTCGACAGGGCGGGGAAGATTTCTTT
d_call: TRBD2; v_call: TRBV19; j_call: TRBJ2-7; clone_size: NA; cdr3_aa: CASSSPGLAGPYEQYF; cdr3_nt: TGTGCCAGTAGTTCCCCCGGGTTAGCGGGGCCCTACGAGCAGTACTTC
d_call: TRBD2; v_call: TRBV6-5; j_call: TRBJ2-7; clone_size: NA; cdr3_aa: CASSLRTSGRAYEQYF; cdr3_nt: TGTGCCAGCAGTTTACGTACTAGCGGGAGGGCCTACGAGCAGTACTTC
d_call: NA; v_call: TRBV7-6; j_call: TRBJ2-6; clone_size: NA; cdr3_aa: CASSFGGTGANVLTF; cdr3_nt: TGTGCCAGCAGCTTTGGGGGAACTGGGGCCAACGTCCTGACTTTC
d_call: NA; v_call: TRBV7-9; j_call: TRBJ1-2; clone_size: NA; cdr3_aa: CASSLVSAGVGGYTF; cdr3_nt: TGTGCCAGCAGCTTAGTCTCGGCAGGGGTTGGCGGCTACACCTTC
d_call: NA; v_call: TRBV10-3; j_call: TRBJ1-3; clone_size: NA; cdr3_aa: CAISDLMGLPLNSGNTIYF; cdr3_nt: TGTGCCATCAGTGATTTAATGGGGTTACCTTTAAACTCTGGAAACACCATATATTTT